The source of this T cell receptor beta chain is a study of blood T cell repertoires in COVID-19 (dated by TCRdb to the early 2020s). About the study as a whole: Samples covering the acute and convalescent phases of COVID-19 were provided by collaborators in the United States, Italy and Spain. Where HLA class I and class II types were available, the types were taken from metadata supplied by the sample provider, not from assay-based typing. Sample metadata almost always included a de-identified subject ID, COVID-19 status, age in years and sex. The samples were drawn from two sources: the first 160 participants of the ongoing ImmuneRACE study, and about 1,300 subjects contributed by 6 global collaborators. Subjects who had been exposed to COVID-19, were actively infected with it, or had recovered from it provided the deeply sampled blood TCRbeta repertoires that made up the dataset. The material from the prospective study consisted of cDNA or gDNA derived from T cells, B-cell-depleted T cells, or PBMCs. The repertoires were released in a freely available public database intended as a resource for research on the immune response to SARS-CoV-2. On the study overall, not on this receptor specifically: Clinical and demographic metadata were provided uncurated, with the amount varying by source and participant.

One collaborating source in Seattle enrolled patients while the patients were actively infected and followed the patients over time throughout the course of disease. Whole blood was collected in K2EDTA tubes by collaborating institutions according to the institutions' own protocols. Collaborator samples were shipped for TCRbeta analysis as frozen whole blood, isolated PBMCs, or DNA extracted from either sample type. To note about this clone: Which antigen it targets is not known. It has no much larger one-base neighbor in the sample; base qualities were not kept.

The immunoSEQ Assay, a bias-controlled multiplex PCR, was used to amplify TCRbeta CDR3 regions from genomic DNA. The original pipeline was this. The number of nucleated cells in each sample was estimated from the amplification of reference gene primers within the assay. To quantify the absolute abundance of each unique TCRbeta CDR3 rearrangement, sequence reads were collapsed and filtered. For each sample, productive Simpson clonality was calculated as the square root of Simpson's diversity index across productive rearrangements. TCRdb mirrors the immuneACCESS table, restricted to in-frame sequences. Some clones are absent from its copies; in checked studies, under half trace to an unresolved V gene, and the reason for the others is unknown. That table furnishes V, J and clone size, whereas the DNA furnished D and trimming. This sample is represented by about 270,000 clones; about 91% of them were singletons. The ten biggest clones cover approximately 2.5% of the sample.

This TCR was sampled from a person aged 18 to 35 with COVID-19, enrolled during active disease. Sequencing was carried out using peripheral blood.

The CDR3 amino acid sequence is: CASSPGQQREKLFF. The sequence in DNA is TGTGCCAGTAGTCCGGGACAGCAACGTGAAAAACTGTTTTTT. The chain employs TRBV19 and TRBJ1-4; 7 junctional bases match TRBD1. Its CDR3 holds 14 amino acids, cysteine through phenylalanine. Solely the CDR3 DNA is kept, with 42 bases framed from the first base. V lost 5 bases and J lost 7 bases, and the count of bases not matched to a germline gene is 7. Reading the germline V gene (reference sequence) gives CDR1 LNHDA and CDR2 SQIVND.